One and the same sample provided the 10 T cell receptor beta chains below, sequenced in a study of blood T cell repertoires in COVID-19. Method: immunoSEQ multiplex PCR; TCRdb's copy keeps in-frame clones and lacks some. The table shows about 110,000 clones, with 88% occurring only once. Input material: peripheral blood. Receptor source: a woman in her fifties or sixties with active or convalescent COVID-19.

This clone was detected a few times. The chain recombines TRBV2 with TRBJ2-3; 7 positions agree with TRBD2. This CDR3 is built from 17 residues. V shed 5 bases, J shed 0 bases, and the junction held 11 bases outside the gene matches. CDR1 and CDR2 from the germline V gene are SNHLY and FYNNEI. CDR3 DNA: TGTGCCAGCAGTCCCTATATAGCGGGTCCCAGCACAGATACGCAGTATTTT. As protein: CASSPYIAGPSTDTQYF.

The gene calls are TRBV21-1 and TRBJ2-1; the D call of TRBD2 is as the table states it, not checked on the DNA. TRBV21-1 is a listed pseudogene. The CDR3 is 14 residues long. The CDR3 region is CANPTSGKYNEQFF. The CDR3 DNA follows: TGTGCCAACCCGACTAGCGGAAAATACAATGAGCAGTTCTTC.

This clone was found a few times. The rearrangement links TRBV5-6 to TRBJ1-2, with TRBD1 matching over 9 bases. CDR1 is SGHDT, CDR2 YYEEEE, per germline. This CDR3 comprises 14 residues. With V trimmed by 3 bases and J by 2 bases, 2 bases remained unmatched. The CDR3 DNA is TGTGCCAGCAGCTGGGGACAGGGCAACTATGGCTACACCTTC. It yields the protein CASSWGQGNYGYTF.

The gene calls are TRBV9 and TRBJ2-6; no clear D gene. This CDR3 spans 13 amino acids. Deletions cut 6 bases from V and 3 bases from J, with 7 bases between. The germline V gene encodes CDR1 SGDLS and CDR2 YYNGEE. In DNA, the CDR3 is TGTGCCAGCACCCGAGTTGGGGCCAACGTCCTGACTTTC. Amino acids: CASTRVGANVLTF.

The rearrangement joins TRBV28 to TRBJ2-1; TRBD2 aligns across 8 bases. From germline, CDR1 is MDHEN and CDR2 SYDVKM. With V trimmed by 6 bases and J by 0 bases, 19 bases remained unmatched. This CDR3 has 20 residues. In DNA form, the CDR3 reads TGTGCCAGCAGAACCCTTCACCCGACGTTAGCGGGACCCTCCTACAATGAGCAGTTCTTC. Protein: CASRTLHPTLAGPSYNEQFF.

V gene TRBV5-1 combines with J gene TRBJ2-5, with TRBD1 as a possible D gene (5 bases). The germline V and J ends were trimmed by 2 bases and 1 base, with 9 bases remaining between them. From germline, CDR1 is SGHRS and CDR2 YFSETQ. The CDR3 extends over 14 amino acids. The CDR3 loop reads CASSLVGAQETQYF. The CDR3 bases are TGCGCCAGCAGCTTAGTTGGGGCCCAAGAGACCCAGTACTTC.

The chain couples TRBV4-3 to TRBJ1-4, with TRBD1 matching over 8 bases. V trimming: 4 bases; J trimming: 7 bases; junction bases outside the gene matches: 8. The CDR3 is made up of 15 amino acids. CDR1 LGHNA and CDR2 YSLEER come from the germline V gene. CDR3 loop: CASSLQTGEGEKLFF. The CDR3 DNA is TGCGCCAGCAGCCTACAGACAGGGGAGGGTGAAAAACTGTTTTTT.

V usage is TRBV7-2 and J usage is TRBJ2-5; 12 nucleotides align to TRBD2. V dropped 5 bases and J dropped 5; count of bases not matched to a gene: 9. The CDR3 covers 16 residues. Per germline, CDR1 SGHTA and CDR2 FQGNSA. CDR3 sequence: CASSPRTSGKWETQYF. The CDR3 region has the DNA TGTGCCAGCAGCCCTAGGACTAGCGGGAAGTGGGAGACCCAGTACTTC. Supplemented by reference TRBV7-2 and TRBJ2-5, the full variable domain reads GAGVSQSPSNKVTEKGKDVELRCDPISGHTALYWYRQSLGQGLEFLIYFQGNSAPDKSGLPSDRFSAERTGGSVSTLTIQRTQQEDSAVYLCASSPRTSGKWETQYFGPGTRLLVL.

The chain carries TRBV9 and TRBJ2-1, with 9 bases that match TRBD2. With 0 bases clipped from V and 7 bases from J, the junction kept 5 bases outside the gene matches. In germline, CDR1 is SGDLS, CDR2 YYNGEE. This CDR3 region has 15 residues. The CDR3 reads CASSVGASGMNEQFF. The CDR3 DNA reads TGTGCCAGCAGCGTAGGGGCTAGCGGGATGAATGAGCAGTTCTTC.

This clone was seen a single time. The chain joins TRBV7-2 to TRBJ2-1, with D possibly being TRBD1 (6 bases). Germline V CDR1 and CDR2: SGHTA, FQGNSA. This CDR3 region has 14 residues. The germline V and J ends were trimmed by 4 bases and 5 bases, with 12 bases remaining between them. CDR3 residues: CASSSPGQHNEQFF. The CDR3 nucleotides read TGTGCCAGCAGCTCCCCTGGACAGCACAATGAGCAGTTCTTC.